This T cell receptor (beta chain) was captured in a study of blood T cell repertoires in COVID-19 (dated by TCRdb to about 2020). Broadly, across the study: Samples covering the acute and convalescent phases of COVID-19 were provided by collaborators in the United States, Italy and Spain. The material from the prospective study consisted of cDNA or gDNA derived from T cells, B-cell-depleted T cells, or PBMCs. The dataset comprised deeply sampled blood TCRbeta repertoires from subjects exposed to, actively infected with, or recovered from COVID-19. A freely available public database, intended as a resource for researchers studying the immune response to SARS-CoV-2, is where the repertoires were released. Samples came from the ongoing ImmuneRACE study (first 160 participants) plus 1,254 subjects from 6 global collaborators. The sample metadata nearly always contained a de-identified subject ID, COVID-19 status, age in years and sex. Where HLA class I and class II types were available, the types were taken from metadata supplied by the sample provider, not from assay-based typing.

Of note for this clone: Its binding antigen is unknown. No much larger clonotype is one base removed from it; base qualities were not supplied.

The paper's findings and limits, for the study overall: How much clinical and demographic metadata was included differed by source and by participant, and the metadata was provided uncurated.

Each collaborating institution followed its own protocols to collect whole blood in K2EDTA tubes. For TCRbeta analysis, collaborator samples were shipped as frozen whole blood, as isolated PBMCs, or as DNA extracted from either sample type. The immunoSEQ Assay, a bias-controlled multiplex PCR, was used to amplify TCRbeta CDR3 regions from genomic DNA. As for how the authors treated the data: The number of nucleated cells in each sample was estimated from the amplification of reference gene primers within the assay. To quantify the absolute abundance of each unique TCRbeta CDR3 rearrangement, sequence reads were collapsed and filtered. For each sample, productive Simpson clonality was calculated as the square root of Simpson's diversity index across productive rearrangements. TCRdb's version of the immuneACCESS table is confined to in-frame rearrangements and falls short of the full clone set. An unresolved V gene accounts for under half of the shortfall where checked; the remainder is of unknown origin. V and J calls and clone size are those listed in that table; D and trimming were worked out from the DNA. This sample lists 150,000 to 200,000 clones; around 80% were detected once. 15% to 20% of the sample is taken by the ten largest.

This TCR was recovered from a woman of 80 years or more with acute or convalescent COVID-19. The sequenced material came from peripheral blood.

CDR3 protein: CATSGGRDTEAFF. The sequenced DNA is TGTGCCACCAGTGGAGGTCGGGACACTGAAGCTTTCTTT. The chain is made from TRBV15 and TRBJ1-1; no D gene is confidently identified. Trimming removed 6 bases from V and 3 bases from J, leaving 11 bases between the germline ends. Reading the germline V gene (reference sequence) gives CDR1 LNHNV and CDR2 YYDKDF. The CDR3 sequence holds 13 residues, the cysteine and phenylalanine included. Here the CDR3 DNA is all that survives: 39 bases in frame from base 1.